Given below is one TCR beta chain in context. Its target is not known. V dropped 5 bases and J dropped 3 bases, with 4 bases sitting between them. The CDR3 has 12 amino acids. CDR1 and CDR2 from the germline V gene are SGHTA and FQGTGA. The data derive from a study of T cells in localized non-small cell lung cancer. Whole-study results and caveats: A median of approximately 50 clones ranked among the top 100 in tumor appeared in adjacent lung. With higher T cell density in blood came longer overall survival. Uninvolved neighboring lung showed the greatest T cell clonality, exceeding tumor. A single tumor region was sequenced, leaving heterogeneity possible.

The table came from immunoSEQ multiplex PCR; TCRdb's copy has only in-frame clones and leaves some out. The sample holds about 27,000 clones, 82% seen once. Material: peripheral blood, obtained before any cancer treatment. The sequence came from a woman aged 40-69 years with stage I lung adenocarcinoma. The rearrangement joins TRBV7-3 to TRBJ2-2; no definite D call. The CDR3 region is CASSRDTGELFF. CDR3 DNA: TGTGCCAGCAGCCGGGACACCGGGGAGCTGTTTTTT.